These T cell receptor beta chains were read from a single sample in a study of T cell clonotyping in hematopoietic cell transplantation. Profiled with immunoSEQ multiplex PCR; TCRdb holds only in-frame clones, not every one. The sample has roughly 20,000 clones; about 82% are singletons. The material was peripheral blood mononuclear cells, obtained before stem cell transplant. The receptors were sampled from a man aged 50-59 years with acute myeloid leukemia. Some clones in this sample may be carry-over from other donors' samples. Both conserved end residues are part of each CDR3. The D gene is left open where the match is weak. Rows may omit the clone size; those that give it use once, few, many or a size class.

-	TRBV27	TRBJ2-5	-	CASSFGGETQYF	TGTGCCAGCAGTTTTGGCGGGGAGACCCAGTACTTC
TRBD1	TRBV10-3	TRBJ1-6	-	CAISAPGGQRNSPLHF	TGTGCCATCAGTGCCCCGGGGGGACAGCGGAATTCACCCCTCCACTTT
-	TRBV9	TRBJ1-1	-	CASSVGGGANTEAFF	TGTGCCAGCAGCGTGGGCGGAGGGGCGAACACTGAAGCTTTCTTT
-	TRBV7-9	TRBJ2-3	-	CASSLGGTPTDTQYF	TGTGCCAGCAGCTTAGGGGGGACACCGACAGATACGCAGTATTTT
-	TRBV6-6	TRBJ1-1	-	CASSYHPPNTEAFF	TGTGCCAGCAGTTACCACCCACCGAACACTGAAGCTTTCTTT
-	TRBV4-1	TRBJ2-5	-	CASSRGRIQETQYF	TGCGCCAGCAGCCGGGGACGGATCCAAGAGACCCAGTACTTC
-	TRBV10-1	TRBJ1-4	-	CASSERRTRGKLFF	TGCGCCAGCAGTGAGAGGCGGACACGGGGAAAACTGTTTTTT
-	TRBV11-1	TRBJ2-5	-	CASSLVVGSQYF	TGTGCCAGCAGCTTAGTGGTAGGCTCCCAGTACTTC
TRBD1	TRBV6-6	TRBJ1-2	-	CASSSHQGGSNYGYTF	TGTGCCAGCAGTTCGCACCAGGGGGGAAGTAACTATGGCTACACCTTC
-	TRBV7-8	TRBJ1-2	-	CASSPGGYTF	TGTGCCAGCAGCCCAGGGGGCTACACCTTC
-	TRBV9	TRBJ2-7	few	CASSVGQATYEQYF	TGTGCCAGCAGCGTAGGACAGGCGACCTACGAGCAGTACTTC
-	TRBV14	TRBJ1-2	-	CASSQDLGQPARNGYTF	TGTGCCAGCAGCCAAGATCTCGGTCAGCCGGCACGCAATGGCTACACCTTC
TRBD2	TRBV15	TRBJ2-1	-	CATSRVAGSYNEQFF	TGTGCCACCAGCAGAGTAGCGGGCTCCTACAATGAGCAGTTCTTC
TRBD1	TRBV4-2	TRBJ1-3	-	CASSQDTHGTGGASGNTIYF	TGTGCCAGCAGCCAAGACACCCACGGGACAGGGGGCGCGTCTGGAAACACCATATATTTT
-	TRBV19	TRBJ2-1	-	CASSRTGPYNEQFF	TGTGCCAGTAGTCGGACGGGCCCATACAATGAGCAGTTCTTC
-	TRBV19	TRBJ2-7	-	CASSIPGNEQYF	TGTGCCAGTAGTATTCCGGGTAACGAGCAGTACTTC
TRBD1	TRBV27	TRBJ2-7	few	CASSFVTGGFYEQYF	TGTGCCAGCAGTTTTGTGACAGGGGGCTTCTACGAGCAGTACTTC
-	TRBV20-1	TRBJ2-3	few	CSAARTDTQYF	TGCAGTGCAGCTAGAACAGATACGCAGTATTTT
TRBD1	TRBV29-1	TRBJ2-5	-	CSVAPGQATQETQYF	TGCAGCGTTGCCCCGGGACAGGCTACCCAAGAGACCCAGTACTTC
TRBD2	TRBV5-1	TRBJ2-2	-	CASSFGTSGRNTGELFF	TGCGCCAGCAGTTTCGGGACTAGCGGGCGCAACACCGGGGAGCTGTTTTTT
TRBD2	TRBV7-9	TRBJ2-3	-	CASSPRGVSTDTQYF	TGTGCCAGCAGCCCCCGGGGGGTAAGCACAGATACGCAGTATTTT
TRBD1	TRBV15	TRBJ1-5	-	CATSSTGGGQPQHF	TGTGCCACCAGCAGTACAGGGGGGGGACAGCCCCAGCATTTT
-	TRBV9	TRBJ2-5	-	CASSVGVKEETQYF	TGTGCCAGCAGCGTAGGGGTTAAGGAAGAGACCCAGTACTTC
-	TRBV19	TRBJ1-2	-	CASSARSSGISRGYTF	TGTGCCAGTAGTGCCAGGTCCTCAGGCATCTCCCGGGGCTACACCTTC
-	TRBV7-2	TRBJ1-1	-	CASSRGRNTEAFF	TGTGCCAGCAGCCGGGGCCGGAACACTGAAGCTTTCTTT
-	TRBV10-3	TRBJ2-5	-	CAIRARDGETQYF	TGTGCCATCAGGGCCAGGGATGGGGAGACCCAGTACTTC
-	TRBV18	TRBJ2-1	-	CASSPEPTSPFF	TGTGCCAGCTCACCAGAACCCACCTCCCCGTTCTTC
TRBD2	TRBV4-3	TRBJ2-2	-	CASSLYGGGESVAGELFF	TGCGCCAGCAGCCTATACGGCGGGGGGGAGTCTGTAGCCGGGGAGCTGTTTTTT
TRBD1	TRBV7-8	TRBJ1-1	-	CASSFQGETEAFF	TGTGCCAGCAGCTTCCAGGGGGAGACTGAAGCTTTCTTT
TRBD1	TRBV30	TRBJ1-3	-	CAWSRDSSGNTIYF	TGTGCCTGGAGCCGGGACAGCTCTGGAAACACCATATATTTT
-	TRBV7-7	TRBJ2-5	-	CASSSGPLQETQYF	TGTGCCAGCAGCTCGGGACCGCTTCAAGAGACCCAGTACTTC
-	TRBV4-1	TRBJ2-2	-	CASSQPVGLDTGELFF	TGCGCCAGCAGCCAGCCGGTAGGGCTAGACACCGGGGAGCTGTTTTTT
TRBD1	TRBV5-1	TRBJ1-1	-	CASSLRTGTTEAFF	TGCGCCAGCAGCTTAAGGACAGGGACGACTGAAGCTTTCTTT
-	TRBV14	TRBJ1-1	-	CASSPNYLRQISGTEAFF	TGTGCCAGCAGCCCCAACTATCTACGACAGATTTCGGGTACTGAAGCTTTCTTT
-	TRBV10-3	TRBJ1-5	-	CAISDSNQPQHF	TGTGCCATCAGTGACAGCAATCAGCCCCAGCATTTT
-	TRBV20-1	TRBJ1-2	few	CSAVGVEGYTF	TGCAGTGCAGTCGGGGTCGAAGGCTACACCTTC
-	TRBV6-5	TRBJ1-1	-	CASSFGTEAFF	TGTGCCAGCAGTTTTGGGACTGAAGCTTTCTTT
TRBD1	TRBV4-3	TRBJ2-7	-	CASSFSSGTGASYEQYF	TGCGCCAGCAGCTTTTCATCCGGGACAGGGGCTTCCTACGAGCAGTACTTC
-	TRBV6-5	TRBJ2-3	-	CASSPHSDSTDTQYF	TGTGCCAGCAGCCCCCACTCGGATAGCACAGATACGCAGTATTTT
-	TRBV9	TRBJ2-2	-	CASSVDPGRTGELFF	TGTGCCAGCAGCGTAGATCCAGGGCGAACCGGGGAGCTGTTTTTT
-	TRBV7-9	TRBJ2-5	-	CASSFGQETQYF	TGTGCCAGCAGCTTCGGTCAAGAGACCCAGTACTTC
TRBD1	TRBV7-2	TRBJ2-5	-	CASSLGTGLEKTQYF	TGTGCCAGCAGCTTAGGGACAGGGCTAGAGAAGACCCAGTACTTC
TRBD1	TRBV5-5	TRBJ1-1	few	CASSLVWDRGSHEAFF	TGTGCCAGCAGCTTGGTTTGGGACAGGGGTTCTCATGAAGCTTTCTTT
-	TRBV11-2	TRBJ2-3	once	CASSSTLVGGLTDTQYF	TGTGCCAGCAGCTCCACCCTCGTGGGGGGGCTAACAGATACGCAGTATTTT
-	TRBV6-1	TRBJ1-2	-	CASTKRGVFGYTF	TGTGCCAGCACTAAAAGGGGGGTATTTGGCTACACCTTC
-	TRBV5-4	TRBJ2-7	-	CASSWDEQGVHEQYF	TGTGCCAGCAGCTGGGACGAACAGGGAGTCCACGAGCAGTACTTC
-	TRBV4-2	TRBJ1-4	-	CASSLPGEKLFF	TGTGCCAGCAGCCTTCCGGGCGAAAAACTGTTTTTT
-	TRBV2	TRBJ1-5	-	CASRYRVGSNQPQHF	TGTGCCAGCAGGTACAGGGTGGGCAGCAATCAGCCCCAGCATTTT